This is a list of T cell receptor beta chains from one sample in a study of CD8 T cell repertoires and HIV-1 epitope variants. Some clones are missing from TCRdb's copy, which holds only in-frame ones; the method was immunoSEQ multiplex PCR. Here the sample spans several thousand clones, about 70% being singletons. The antigens of these receptors remain unknown. The specimen was cultured CD8+ T cells derived from PBMCs. The receptors here all came from a male donor with HIV. Both conserved end residues are part of each CDR3. The D gene is left open where the match is weak. Not all rows give a size; the values are once, few, many and, for expanded clones, a class.

J gene,clone size,D gene,V gene,CDR3 protein,CDR3 DNA
TRBJ2-1,-,TRBD2,TRBV19,CASSWASGGYNEQFF,TGTGCCAGTAGCTGGGCTAGCGGGGGCTACAATGAGCAGTTCTTC
TRBJ1-1,-,-,TRBV4-3,CASSQAEGGIEAFF,TGCGCCAGCAGCCAAGCAGAGGGAGGTATTGAAGCTTTCTTT
TRBJ1-2,-,-,TRBV28,CASSFPRDGKYGYTF,TGTGCCAGCAGTTTCCCCAGGGACGGGAAGTATGGCTACACCTTC
TRBJ2-3,-,-,TRBV7-3,CASSLIAESTDMQYF,TGTGCCAGCAGCTTAATAGCGGAGAGCACAGATATGCAGTATTTT
TRBJ2-7,-,-,TRBV7-2,CASSLGGRVGDYYEQYF,TGTGCCAGCAGCTTAGGTGGCAGGGTGGGAGACTACTACGAGCAGTACTTC
TRBJ2-1,-,-,TRBV9,CASSVEAGSSYNEQFF,TGTGCCAGCAGCGTAGAAGCCGGTAGCTCCTACAATGAGCAGTTCTTC
TRBJ1-4,once,-,TRBV6-5,CASSSGPRSNEKLFF,TGTGCCAGCAGTTCCGGACCTCGCTCTAATGAAAAACTGTTTTTT
TRBJ2-7,-,TRBD2,TRBV28,CASTPAGLAGGSSYEQYF,TGTGCCAGCACCCCCGCTGGGCTGGCGGGGGGGAGCTCCTACGAGCAGTACTTC
TRBJ1-1,-,-,TRBV11-2,CASVGPGNTEAFF,TGTGCCTCGGTGGGGCCAGGGAACACTGAAGCTTTCTTT
TRBJ1-4,-,-,TRBV15,CATSRYTRTTGEKLFF,TGTGCCACCAGCAGGTATACGAGGACAACGGGCGAAAAACTGTTTTTT
TRBJ2-3,-,TRBD2,TRBV2,CASPPLIYAGEEDTQYF,TGTGCCAGCCCTCCCCTAATCTACGCGGGGGAGGAAGATACGCAGTATTTT
TRBJ2-2,-,-,TRBV6-5,CASSYNRVTGELFF,TGTGCCAGCAGTTACAACAGGGTAACCGGGGAGCTGTTTTTT
TRBJ1-4,-,-,TRBV11-2,CASSSTDGATNEKLFF,TGTGCCAGCAGCTCAACGGACGGAGCAACTAATGAAAAACTGTTTTTT
TRBJ2-7,-,-,TRBV21-1,CASSKRKEYF,TGTGCCAGCAGCAAACGGAAGGAGTACTTC
TRBJ2-1,-,TRBD1,TRBV2,CASTGQGDNEQFF,TGTGCCAGTACGGGACAGGGGGATAATGAGCAGTTCTTC
TRBJ2-7,-,TRBD1,TRBV7-6,CASRDRDRGPYEQYF,TGTGCCAGCAGGGACCGGGACAGGGGGCCCTACGAGCAGTACTTC
TRBJ1-1,-,-,TRBV28,CASTPEGGMNTEAFF,TGTGCCAGCACTCCGGAGGGGGGCATGAACACTGAAGCTTTCTTT
TRBJ2-5,-,TRBD2,TRBV18,CASSPLRLAGVETQYF,TGTGCCAGCTCACCACTTAGACTAGCGGGAGTAGAGACCCAGTACTTC
TRBJ2-1,-,-,TRBV27,CASSFYNEQFF,TGTGCCAGCAGTTTCTACAATGAGCAGTTCTTC
TRBJ2-7,-,TRBD1,TRBV27,CASSHRGGYEQYF,TGTGCCAGCAGCCACAGGGGTGGCTACGAGCAGTACTTC
TRBJ2-5,-,-,TRBV7-8,CASSLGISGETQYF,TGTGCCAGCAGCTTAGGGATTTCCGGGGAGACCCAGTACTTC
TRBJ2-1,-,TRBD2,TRBV5-1,CASRLVRLAVYNEQFF,TGCGCCAGCAGGTTGGTTAGACTAGCCGTCTACAATGAGCAGTTCTTC
TRBJ2-7,-,TRBD1,TRBV11-3,CASSWTGGSYEQYF,TGTGCCAGCAGCTGGACAGGGGGGTCCTACGAGCAGTACTTC
TRBJ1-1,-,-,TRBV6-5,CASSSFSVNTEAFF,TGTGCCAGCAGCTCCTTCTCGGTGAACACTGAAGCTTTCTTT
TRBJ2-1,few,-,TRBV7-9,CASSLDSIEQFF,TGTGCCAGCAGCTTAGATTCGATTGAGCAGTTCTTC
TRBJ1-5,few,TRBD1,TRBV7-8,CASRYGTGRNQPQHF,TGTGCCAGCAGATACGGGACAGGGAGAAATCAGCCCCAGCATTTT
TRBJ1-3,few,-,TRBV11-2,CASSALAGNTIYF,TGTGCCAGCAGCGCCCTGGCTGGAAACACCATATATTTT
TRBJ2-2,few,-,TRBV27,CASSPGVNTGELFF,TGTGCCAGCAGTCCAGGGGTGAACACCGGGGAGCTGTTTTTT
TRBJ2-3,-,-,TRBV28,CASSLIGDTDTQYF,TGTGCCAGCAGTTTGATAGGGGACACAGATACGCAGTATTTT
TRBJ2-2,-,-,TRBV11-2,CASSSEGSHHTGELFF,TGTGCCAGCAGCTCCGAGGGTAGCCATCACACCGGGGAGCTGTTTTTT
TRBJ2-1,-,-,TRBV5-4,CASLRGGSGNGQFF,TGTGCCAGCCTTCGAGGGGGGTCGGGCAATGGGCAGTTCTTC
TRBJ2-7,-,TRBD1,TRBV7-8,CASSPRQGQLYEQYF,TGTGCCAGCAGCCCGCGACAGGGCCAGTTATACGAGCAGTACTTC
TRBJ1-2,few,-,TRBV9,CASSPADARPLYGYTF,TGTGCCAGCAGCCCCGCGGACGCCAGGCCACTCTATGGCTACACCTTC
TRBJ2-1,-,-,TRBV4-2,CASSQDGGPAYNEQFF,TGTGCCAGCAGCCAAGATGGCGGTCCCGCCTACAATGAGCAGTTCTTC
TRBJ2-3,few,-,TRBV21-1,CASRPHNLSSTDTQYF,TGTGCCAGCAGACCGCATAACCTCTCTAGCACAGATACGCAGTATTTT
TRBJ2-7,-,TRBD2,TRBV29-1,CSVEFPSGTPEQYF,TGCAGCGTTGAATTTCCTAGCGGGACTCCAGAGCAGTACTTC
TRBJ2-7,-,-,TRBV7-2,CASSDTGSYEQYF,TGTGCCAGCAGCGATACAGGATCCTACGAGCAGTACTTC
TRBJ1-4,-,-,TRBV4-3,CASSQDGVGVREKLFF,TGCGCCAGCAGCCAAGATGGGGTGGGAGTCCGGGAAAAACTGTTTTTT
TRBJ1-1,-,-,TRBV28,CASSTTVRNTEAFF,TGTGCCAGCAGTACCACAGTCAGGAACACTGAAGCTTTCTTT
TRBJ1-4,once,TRBD1,TRBV5-1,CASSLGQGNEKLFF,TGCGCCAGCAGCTTAGGACAGGGTAATGAAAAACTGTTTTTT
TRBJ2-7,-,-,TRBV7-3,CASSLRAGEQYF,TGTGCCAGCAGCTTACGAGCGGGCGAGCAGTACTTC
TRBJ2-5,few,TRBD2,TRBV25-1,CASRTLLAEQETQYF,TGTGCCAGCAGGACGCTACTAGCGGAACAAGAGACCCAGTACTTC
TRBJ2-7,large,-,TRBV5-1,CASSPELDYYEQYF,TGCGCCAGCAGCCCTGAGTTGGATTACTACGAGCAGTACTTC
TRBJ2-1,-,TRBD2,TRBV28,CASSPPGLADNEQFF,TGTGCCAGCAGCCCCCCGGGACTAGCGGACAATGAGCAGTTCTTC
TRBJ1-1,-,-,TRBV28,CASSVQGNTEAFF,TGTGCCAGCAGTGTACAGGGGAACACTGAAGCTTTCTTT